Shown below are 3 T cell receptor beta chains from a single sample sequenced in a study of control samples from healthy donors and cancer patients. Sequenced by immunoSEQ multiplex PCR; TCRdb stores in-frame clones only, minus some. The repertoire has approximately 150,000 clones, 75% to 95% of them found once; the top ten carry approximately 3%. Source material: blood. All receptors derive from a man aged 25 to 40 in good health.

This clone was found many times. The chain employs TRBV6-4 and TRBJ2-6; D may be TRBD2 (5 bases). This CDR3 has 15 residues. Germline lookup yields CDR1 MRHNA and CDR2 SNTAGT. Trimming removed 2 bases from V and 0 bases from J, with 5 bases in between. Here the CDR3 reads CASSDTSSGANVLTF. CDR3 coding DNA: TGTGCCAGCAGTGACACTAGCTCTGGGGCCAACGTCCTGACTTTC.

J is TRBJ2-1 and V is TRBV20-1, with D possibly matching TRBD1 (7 bases). Deletions cut 3 bases from V and 9 bases from J, with 12 bases between. The CDR3 has 12 residues. CDR1 is DFQATT, CDR2 SNEGSKA, per germline (reference sequence). CDR3 in amino acids: CSASQGGREQFF. DNA for the CDR3: TGCAGTGCTAGTCAGGGGGGTCGTGAGCAGTTCTTC.

The chain recombines TRBV28 with TRBJ2-7; 8 bases align to TRBD1. V lost 4 bases and J lost 4; bases outside the gene matches: 24. CDR1 and CDR2 from the germline V gene are MDHEN and SYDVKM. There are 20 residues in the CDR3. The CDR3 sequence is CASSSLPGQVSSLTSYEQYF. Here the CDR3 DNA reads TGTGCCAGCAGTTCCTTACCGGGACAGGTGAGCTCCCTTACGTCGTACGAGCAGTACTTC.